These 9 T cell receptor beta chains were sequenced from one sample in a study of T cells after yellow fever vaccination. Via MiXCR, TCRdb re-called the 5' RACE reads, giving one row per CDR3 protein. The sample holds 30,000 or so distinct CDR3 sequences; 6.3% are singletons and the top ten take approximately 25%. The sample here was PBMCs, either bulk or a sorted T-cell subset (CD4+, CD8+, memory, or dextramer-sorted; not recorded which), taken on the day of the yellow fever booster vaccination. Source of these receptors: a man under 40 who received the YFV17D yellow fever vaccine.

The table lists this clonotype with many counts. J is TRBJ2-6 and V is TRBV5-1; D ambiguous. The CDR3 has 14 amino acids. Trimming pared 7 bases from V and 1 base from J, leaving 9 bases between. Germline CDR1 SGHRS, CDR2 YFSETQ. CDR3 in amino acids: CASARSSGANVLTF. For the CDR3, the DNA is TGCGCCAGCGCGCGATCTTCTGGGGCCAACGTCCTGACTTTC.

This clonotype has ten or more counts. This chain uses TRBV5-5 with TRBJ2-7; D is undetermined. CDR1 is SGHKS and CDR2 is YYEKEE in the germline V gene (reference sequence). V was clipped by 2 bases and J by 6 bases, with 12 bases between them. The CDR3 extends over 13 amino acids. CDR3 protein: CASSFTDAGEQYF. For the CDR3, the DNA is TGTGCCAGCAGCTTCACAGATGCCGGCGAGCAGTACTTC.

This clonotype occurred many times. This sequence joins TRBV10-3 and TRBJ1-1, with 7 bases fitting TRBD1. The CDR3 is made up of 13 amino acids. CDR1 is ENHRY, CDR2 SYGVKD, per germline. After removal of 6 bases from V and 10 bases from J, the junction contained 11 bases not matched to a gene. CDR3 DNA: TGTGCCATCAGCCCAGGACAGGAGAGTGTAGCTTTCTTT. It translates to CAISPGQESVAFF.

The chain combines TRBV20-1 with TRBJ2-3; D might be TRBD1 or TRBD2, each matching 5 bases. This CDR3 region has 15 residues. V lost 6 bases, J lost 0 bases, and 16 bases lay in between. The V gene's germline CDR1 is DFQATT and CDR2 SNEGSKA (reference sequence). The CDR3 spells CSARARDGSTDTQYF. CDR3 DNA sequence: TGCAGTGCCAGGGCCCGGGACGGTAGCACAGATACGCAGTATTTT.

This clonotype showed up many times. The chain recombines TRBV7-2 with TRBJ1-3; D gene unclear. Per the germline V gene, CDR1 is SGHTA and CDR2 is FQGNSA. Trimming took off 5 bases at V and 4 bases at J, with 18 bases between the two ends. The CDR3 runs 16 residues. The CDR3 sequence: CASSPRVVAVGNTIYF. The CDR3 DNA reads TGTGCCAGCAGCCCACGGGTTGTGGCGGTCGGAAACACCATATATTTT.

This clonotype was detected ten times or more. J is TRBJ2-3 and V is TRBV20-1, with D perhaps assigned TRBD1 or TRBD2 (6 bases each). Trimming shortened V by 6 bases and J by 3 bases, and 22 bases separated the two germline ends. Germline V gene lookup returns CDR1 DFQATT and CDR2 SNEGSKA (reference sequence). CDR3 size: 16 residues. The CDR3 region is CSARRLGGGTTDTQYF. CDR3 DNA sequence: TGCAGTGCGCGACGACTAGGGGGAGGAACTACAGATACGCAGTATTTT.

This clonotype was observed many times. The chain uses TRBV19 and TRBJ2-3, with 7 bases fitting TRBD1. V lost 4 bases, J lost 3 bases, and 4 bases stayed unmatched. The CDR3 is 14 amino acids. CDR1 and CDR2 from the germline V gene are LNHDA and SQIVND (reference sequence). CDR3 amino acids: CASSTRDRTDTQYF. CDR3 nucleotide sequence: TGTGCCAGTAGTACCCGGGACAGAACAGATACGCAGTATTTT.

This clonotype was counted a few times. The J gene is TRBJ1-2, the V gene TRBV7-2, with D unclear. Trimming left V 1 base short and J 8 bases short, with 14 bases between. The CDR3 contains 14 residues. Germline lookup yields CDR1 SGHTA and CDR2 FQGNSA. The CDR3 DNA is TGTGCCAGCAGCTTAGTTGACGGGCCGGGGGGCTACACCTTC. Its protein is CASSLVDGPGGYTF.

This clonotype was detected ten times or more. The genes are TRBV6-1 and TRBJ2-2; tentative D call: TRBD1 (7 bases). The germline gives CDR1 MNHNS, CDR2 SASEGT. The CDR3 runs to 16 residues. Trimming cost V 7 bases and J 4 bases, with 19 bases left between them. CDR3 residues: CASNGFNQGGTGELFF. CDR3 DNA: TGTGCCAGCAACGGATTTAATCAGGGGGGCACCGGGGAGCTGTTTTTT.